A single sample gave rise to the 10 T cell receptor beta chains below, sequenced in a study of T cell clonality in common variable immunodeficiency. The method was immunoSEQ multiplex PCR; TCRdb's version includes in-frame clones alone and lacks a portion of them. The data list about 74,000 clones, none observed once; about 0.8% falls to the top ten. Sequencing input: peripheral blood mononuclear cells. The receptors derive from a person aged 18 to 70 in good health.

At least ten counts were recorded for this clone. The read falls 3 residues short of the CDR3 end, and the missing part is taken from the germline J gene. The chain recombines TRBV7-2 with TRBJ1-4; tentatively, D is TRBD1 (5 bases). This CDR3 contains 13 residues. Trimming cost V 5 bases and J 4 bases, with 8 bases left between them. Germline V gene data show CDR1 as SGHTA and CDR2 as FQGNSA. CDR3 DNA (partial): TGTGCCAGCAGCCGACAGCTTAATGAAAAA. This encodes CASSRQLNEK. The entire CDR3 protein reads CASSRQLNEKLFF.

This clone was counted many times. The read gets to within 3 residues of the CDR3 end, and the germline J gene fills in the rest. At the DNA level, this CDR3 is encoded by other sequences in the same sample as well. The chain links TRBV5-1 to TRBJ1-2; D perhaps matches TRBD1 (5 bases). Trimming left V 0 bases short and J 6 bases short, with 6 bases between. In germline, CDR1 is SGHRS, CDR2 YFSETQ. The CDR3 sequence is 12 residues long. Partial CDR3 DNA: TGCGCCAGCAGCTTGGAAGGGGATGGC. Amino acids: CASSLEGDG. In full, the CDR3 reads CASSLEGDGYTF.

In its sample, this clone was seen many times. Read data end 3 residues before the CDR3 end; the end is taken from the germline J gene. J is TRBJ2-7 and V is TRBV5-1, with 10 bases matching TRBD2. The CDR3 runs to 15 residues. The trim removed 4 bases at V and 6 bases at J, leaving 10 bases unmatched. Germline-derived CDR1 and CDR2 are SGHRS and YFSETQ. The DNA read from the CDR3 is TGCGCCAGCAGCCTTTTGCTAGCGGGAGTATCCGAG. It encodes CASSLLLAGVSE. From start to end, the CDR3 is CASSLLLAGVSEQYF. Full variable domain (missing parts from reference TRBV5-1 and TRBJ2-7): KAGVTQTPRYLIKTRGQQVTLSCSPISGHRSVSWYQQTPGQGLQFLFEYFSETQRNKGNFPGRFSGRQFSNSRSEMNVSTLELGDSALYLCASSLLLAGVSEQYFGPGTRLTVT.

Points on this clone: Read data end 3 residues before the CDR3 end; the end is taken from the germline J gene. The V gene is TRBV7-6, the J gene TRBJ2-1, with TRBD2 matching over 14 bases. Per germline, CDR1 SGHVS and CDR2 FNYEAQ. The junction had 7 bases not matched to a gene; V was cut back by 3 bases and J by 9 bases. The CDR3 is 16 amino acids. The CDR3 spells CASSFASGLAGVEQFF. The CDR3 DNA, read in part, is TGTGCCAGCAGCTTCGCCTCGGGACTAGCGGGAGTTGAG.

This clone has ten or more counts. The CDR3 extends 3 residues past the end of the read, so its final part is completed from the germline J gene. The V call is TRBV20-1, the J call TRBJ2-1, with D tentatively TRBD1 (5 bases). The CDR3 consists of 13 residues. Trimming pared 6 bases from V and 8 bases from J, leaving 17 bases between. Germline assignment: CDR1 DFQATT and CDR2 SNEGSKA (reference sequence). CDR3 residues: CSADLGADDEQFF. Partial CDR3 DNA: TGCAGTGCAGACCTAGGGGCGGATGATGAG.

This clone was detected ten times or more. The DNA read from the CDR3 is TGCAGTGCTAGAGGGGCTCATGGCGATGAG. It is translated as CSARGAHGDE. From start to end, the CDR3 is CSARGAHGDEQFF. This chain connects TRBV20-1 to TRBJ2-1; D is uncertain. The read ends 3 residues before the CDR3 terminus; that terminus is restored from the germline J gene. The CDR3 has 13 residues. Trimming pared 1 base from V and 8 bases from J, leaving 12 bases between. Germline values: CDR1 DFQATT, CDR2 SNEGSKA (reference sequence).

Many counts were recorded for this clone. The read ends 3 residues shy of where the CDR3 ends; the end is completed using the germline J gene. V is TRBV7-6 and J is TRBJ2-7; 11 positions agree with TRBD2. CDR1 SGHVS and CDR2 FNYEAQ come from the germline V gene. J was trimmed by 2 bases and V by 4 bases; bases with no gene match: 1. This CDR3 has 14 residues. CDR3 DNA, as far as it was read: TGTGCCAGCAGCTCGGGACTAGCGGCCTACGAG. This encodes CASSSGLAAYE. The whole CDR3 sequence reads CASSSGLAAYEQYF.

This clone was seen ten or more times. Sequencing ends 3 residues short of the CDR3 end; the germline J gene provides the rest. This sequence joins TRBV18 and TRBJ2-1; TRBD1 agrees at 9 bases. The CDR3 is 15 amino acids. CDR1 is KGHSH and CDR2 is LQKENI in the germline V gene. The V and J ends lost 4 bases and 4 bases, in that order; junction bases with no gene match: 5. CDR3 amino acids: CASSHRDRVYNEQFF. The part of the CDR3 DNA that was read is TGTGCCAGCTCACACCGGGACAGGGTTTACAATGAG.

This clone was seen many times. The read ends 3 residues early relative to the CDR3; the germline J gene fills the gap. Other nucleotide sequences in the sample specify the same CDR3. V gene TRBV19 combines with J gene TRBJ2-3; 7 nucleotides match TRBD2. Per germline, CDR1 LNHDA and CDR2 SQIVND (reference sequence). The trim removed 5 bases at V and 0 bases at J, leaving 11 bases unmatched. There are 17 residues in the CDR3. CDR3 sequence reads: CASSSSLAAGSTDTQYF. The sequenced part of the CDR3 DNA is TGTGCCAGTAGTTCCTCCCTAGCGGCCGGTAGCACAGATACG.

This clone was seen many times. Read data end 3 residues before the CDR3 end; the end is taken from the germline J gene. The V gene is TRBV28, the J gene TRBJ2-3; D is unclear. Germline V gene data show CDR1 as MDHEN and CDR2 as SYDVKM. With 8 bases removed from V and 3 bases from J, the gap between germline ends came to 3 bases. The CDR3 runs 10 residues. CDR3 residues: CASSTDTQYF. The CDR3 bases that were read are TGTGCCAGCTCAACAGATACG.